A selection of T cell receptor beta chains follows, all from one sample in a study of prognosis after radiotherapy for stage I lung cancer. TCRdb reprocessed the multiplex PCR reads via MiXCR and lists one record per CDR3 protein. The table lists some 56,000 distinct CDR3 sequences, approximately 26% of them singletons. Sequenced material: PBMCs, taken before or after stereotactic body radiation therapy (not recorded which). These receptors were collected from a donor of 50 years or more with non-small cell lung cancer. Each CDR3 is given with its conserved first and last residue. D genes are given only for firm matches. Part of the rows lack a size; the others show once, few, many or a class for expanded clones.

TRBV20-1,TRBJ2-5,TRBD2,many,TGCAGTGCTAGAGATCCGAGCGGGGGGGAGTCAGAGACCCAGTACTTC,CSARDPSGGESETQYF
TRBV6-1,TRBJ2-1,-,many,TGTGCCAGCAGTGGAGGGGGACCCCTGAGCTCCTACAATGAGCAGTTCTTC,CASSGGGPLSSYNEQFF
TRBV6-1,TRBJ2-3,-,medium-sized,TGTGCCAGCAGCTTAGGATATACGCAGTATTTT,CASSLGYTQYF
TRBV6-5,TRBJ2-6,-,many,TGTGCCAGCAGTTACGGGGGGGGACAGAGTATTACCCCTGGGGCCAACGTCCTGACTTTC,CASSYGGGQSITPGANVLTF
TRBV12-3/TRBV12-4,TRBJ1-5,-,-,TGTGACAGCAGTACGGGGGGGAATCAGCCTCAGCATTTT,CDSSTGGNQPQHF
TRBV9,TRBJ2-3,-,many,TGTGCCAGCAGCCCGCAGGGAGATACGCAGTATTTT,CASSPQGDTQYF
TRBV4-1,TRBJ2-7,TRBD1,many,TGCGCCAGCAGCCAAGCCCCGACAGGGGTTTACGAGCAGTACTTC,CASSQAPTGVYEQYF
TRBV12-3/TRBV12-4,TRBJ2-7,TRBD2,-,TGTGCCAGCAGTGCGACAGGGACTAGCGGGTACGAGCAGTACTTC,CASSATGTSGYEQYF
TRBV20-1,TRBJ1-2,-,many,TGCAGTGCTCGACCTAACAGGGTGATGAACTATGGCTACACCTTC,CSARPNRVMNYGYTF
TRBV11-2,TRBJ2-5,-,few,TGTGCCAGCAGCCTAGGACACGTGCGGGAGACCCAGTACTTC,CASSLGHVRETQYF
TRBV19,TRBJ2-2,-,many,TGTGCCAGTACCGGGGACCGCAACACCGGGGAGCTGTTTTTT,CASTGDRNTGELFF
TRBV2,TRBJ2-2,-,many,TGTGCCAGCAGGAGGGACGGACTCACCGGGGAGCTGTTTTTT,CASRRDGLTGELFF
TRBV6-1,TRBJ1-5,-,many,TGTGCCAGCAGTGAATCGAGGGTAGAGCAGCCCCAGCATTTT,CASSESRVEQPQHF
TRBV6-5,TRBJ2-2,TRBD1,many,TGTGCCAGCAGTTACAGACAGGGCGGCACCGGGGAGCTGTTTTTT,CASSYRQGGTGELFF
TRBV7-9,TRBJ1-5,-,many,TGTGCCAGCAGCTTTTCGACAGTCAATCAGCCCCAGCATTTT,CASSFSTVNQPQHF
TRBV5-4,TRBJ1-2,-,many,TGTGCCAGCAGCCTGGACGGGGGTTATGGCTACACCTTC,CASSLDGGYGYTF
TRBV6-1,TRBJ2-3,TRBD1,many,TGTGCCAGCAGCGAGGGGACAGGGATAGTCCAAGATACGCAGTATTTT,CASSEGTGIVQDTQYF
TRBV5-1,TRBJ2-2,-,many,TGCGCCAGCAGCTTGGGCGGGTTGAACACCGGGGAGCTGTTTTTT,CASSLGGLNTGELFF
TRBV10-3,TRBJ2-2,TRBD1,many,TGTGCCATCAGTTTAGCAGGGGGTGACACCGGGGAGCTGTTTTTT,CAISLAGGDTGELFF
TRBV19,TRBJ1-5,-,many,TGTGCCAGTAGTAGAGTAGGGGGGGCCGATCAGCCCCAGCATTTT,CASSRVGGADQPQHF
TRBV5-4,TRBJ2-6,-,many,TGTGCCAGCAGCTCCAGGGGAGTCTCTGGGGCCAACGTCCTGACTTTC,CASSSRGVSGANVLTF
TRBV3-1,TRBJ1-2,-,many,TGTGCCAGCACCGTTGGGGGGAAAGATGGCTACACCTTC,CASTVGGKDGYTF
TRBV7-9,TRBJ2-5,-,few,TGTGCCAGCAGCTTTGGTACAAGGGAGACCCAGTACTTC,CASSFGTRETQYF
TRBV3-1,TRBJ2-1,-,few,TGTGCCAGCAGCCGCCGACAGGTGAGGGACAATGAGCAGTTCTTC,CASSRRQVRDNEQFF
TRBV5-5,TRBJ1-5,-,-,TGTGCCAGCAGAAAGGAAACGGGCCTTAGCAATCAGCCCCAGCATTTT,CASRKETGLSNQPQHF
TRBV11-2,TRBJ2-5,-,many,TGTGCCAGCAGCCGATCCCCCTTCGCGGGCGTGGAGACCCAGTACTTC,CASSRSPFAGVETQYF
TRBV6-1,TRBJ2-1,-,many,TGTGCCATCTGGGGGGGGCTCAATGAGCAGTTCTTC,CAIWGGLNEQFF
TRBV28,TRBJ1-5,-,many,TGTGCCAGCAGTTTACCCCAGGCCGGCAGCCAGCCCCAGCATTTT,CASSLPQAGSQPQHF
TRBV10-3,TRBJ1-2,-,many,TGTGCCATCAGTGAGTGGAGATCCTATGGCTACACCTTC,CAISEWRSYGYTF
TRBV12-3/TRBV12-4,TRBJ2-5,-,many,TGTGCCTGCACAACAGGGCAAGAGACCCAGTACTTC,CACTTGQETQYF
TRBV6-1,TRBJ2-1,TRBD2,many,TGTGTCAGCAGTGAAGCGGGGGGGCGTTGGAATGAGCAGTTCTTC,CVSSEAGGRWNEQFF
TRBV20-1,TRBJ1-5,-,many,TGCAGTGCTAGTGCACAGGGAGGGATTCAGCCCCAGCATTTT,CSASAQGGIQPQHF
TRBV6-1,TRBJ1-3,-,many,TGTGCCAGCAGTGAAGAAAAGGGCGGACACTCCTCTGGAAACACCATATATTTT,CASSEEKGGHSSGNTIYF
TRBV6-1,TRBJ1-1,-,many,TGTGCCAGCAGTGAAGTCGAGGGCACTGAAGCTTTCTTT,CASSEVEGTEAFF
TRBV5-1,TRBJ2-7,-,many,TGTGCCAGCAGCTTGAAGCTTCGGAGCGGTGATTCCTACGAGCAGTACTTC,CASSLKLRSGDSYEQYF
TRBV27,TRBJ1-2,-,once,TGTGCCAGCCCGACACTCTATGGCTACACCTTC,CASPTLYGYTF
TRBV12-3/TRBV12-4,TRBJ2-2,TRBD1,many,TGTGCCAGCAGTCCCACAGGGGGCCGTCACACCGGGGAGCTGTTTTTT,CASSPTGGRHTGELFF
TRBV2,TRBJ1-1,TRBD1,many,TGTGCCAGCAAGACAGGGGGGGGCACTGAAGCTTTCTTT,CASKTGGGTEAFF
TRBV3-1,TRBJ2-2,TRBD1,many,TGTGCCAGCAGCCAAGCCCAAAGGACAGGGTGGGACACCGGGGAGCTGTTTTTT,CASSQAQRTGWDTGELFF
TRBV4-3,TRBJ2-6,-,-,TGCGCCAGCAGCCAAGATGGCTCTGGGGCCAACGTCCTGACTTTC,CASSQDGSGANVLTF
TRBV6-1,TRBJ1-5,-,many,TGTGCCAGCAGCGCCGTGGGGGTCCAGCCCCAGCATTTT,CASSAVGVQPQHF
TRBV28,TRBJ1-3,-,many,TGTGCCAGCAGCCCCAGTGGGAACCCCATGTCTTACTCTGGAAACACCATATATTTT,CASSPSGNPMSYSGNTIYF